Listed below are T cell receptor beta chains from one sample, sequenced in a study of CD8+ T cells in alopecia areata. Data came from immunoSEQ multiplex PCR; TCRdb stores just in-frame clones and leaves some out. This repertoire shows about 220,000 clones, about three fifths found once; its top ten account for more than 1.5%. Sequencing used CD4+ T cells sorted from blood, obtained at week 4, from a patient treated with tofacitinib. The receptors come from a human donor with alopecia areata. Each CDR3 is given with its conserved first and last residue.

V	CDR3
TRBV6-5	CASRTWTDSYEQYF
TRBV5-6	CASSLGGPNQPQHF
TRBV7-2	CASSFGGGMEQYF
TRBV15	CATSGTGFKTPLHF
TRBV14	CASRGTGGGEKLFF
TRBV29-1	CSGAGPGRDEQYF
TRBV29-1	CSVRGRDSSYEQYF
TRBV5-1	CASSLDLREAFF
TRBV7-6	CASSLVRTEQFF
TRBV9	CASSPSVGDEQYF
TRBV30	CAWSVRRSTDTQYF
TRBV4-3	CASSQEGRYGYTF
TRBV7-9	CASSLASIDEKLFF
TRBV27	CASSPDMDWRETQYF
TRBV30	CAWSDLPGEKLFF
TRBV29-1	CSAHGDYGYTF
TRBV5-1	CASSRQVLGTDTQYF
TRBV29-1	CSVGGRKAHEQYF
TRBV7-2	CASSLEWDRNSPLHF
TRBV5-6	CASSLGGHLEAFF
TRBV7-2	CASSSPGAPSGYTF
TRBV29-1	CSVGDSYNSPLHF
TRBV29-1	CSVDRLGVGGYTF
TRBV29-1	CSVDGTVYGYTF